The subject of this entry is one T cell receptor (beta chain). TCRdb keeps only in-frame clones here, not all; method: immunoSEQ multiplex PCR. Of 150,000 to 200,000 clones listed, more than 85% are singletons. This record comes from a study of control samples from healthy donors and cancer patients. The CDR3 extends over 13 amino acids. V shed 3 bases, J shed 10 bases, and the junction held 7 bases outside the gene matches. The gene calls are TRBV12-3 or TRBV12-4 and TRBJ2-7; 9 bases are a match to TRBD2. The receptor was derived from a woman aged 40 to 49 in good health. Material for sequencing was blood. CDR3 region: CASSLGLASSQYF. The CDR3 coding sequence is TGTGCCAGCAGTTTGGGACTAGCCTCGAGTCAGTACTTC.